This entry features one T cell receptor (beta chain) sequence. This entry is derived from a study of blood T cell repertoires in COVID-19. In the study's own analysis: Amplification with reference gene primers provided the estimates of nucleated cell counts. The protocol was immunoSEQ multiplex PCR, while the TCRdb copy is restricted to in-frame clones and leaves out a portion. V and J calls and clone size are given by that table; D and trimming were obtained from the DNA. Of 150,000 to 200,000 clones listed, about 88% are singletons. Participants were placed into cohorts based on the clinical history they reported. Donors in Cohort 3 who had recovered were those with two negative PCRs, healthcare professional clearance, or resolution of their symptoms. Looked up from germline, CDR1 is MDHEN and CDR2 is SYDVKM. Between the trimmed V and J ends, which lost 5 bases and 9 bases, there was a span of 11 bases. The CDR3 runs to 12 residues.

The material sequenced was PBMCs or T cells enriched from blood (not recorded which). This chain uses TRBV28 with TRBJ2-1; TRBD2 is a possible D gene (6 bases). The clonotype was recovered from a young woman who had recovered from COVID-19. The CDR3 nucleotides read TGTGCCAGCAGTACACCCGGGAGTGAGCAGTTCTTC. It codes for CASSTPGSEQFF.